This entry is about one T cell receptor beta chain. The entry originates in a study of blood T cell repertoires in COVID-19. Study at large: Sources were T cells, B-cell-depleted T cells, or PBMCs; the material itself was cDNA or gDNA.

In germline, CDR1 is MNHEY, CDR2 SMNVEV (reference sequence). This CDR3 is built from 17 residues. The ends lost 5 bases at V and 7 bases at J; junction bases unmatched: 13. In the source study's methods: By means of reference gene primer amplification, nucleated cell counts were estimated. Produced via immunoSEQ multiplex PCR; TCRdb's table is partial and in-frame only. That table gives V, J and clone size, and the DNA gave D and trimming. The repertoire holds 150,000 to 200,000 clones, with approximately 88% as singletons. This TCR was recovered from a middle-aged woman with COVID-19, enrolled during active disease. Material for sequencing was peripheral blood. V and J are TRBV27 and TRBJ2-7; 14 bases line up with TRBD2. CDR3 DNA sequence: TGTGCCAGCAGTACGGGACTAGCGGGAGTATCTCTATGGGAGCAGTACTTC. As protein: CASSTGLAGVSLWEQYF.